This entry features one TCR beta chain sequence. Original analysis: Estimated nucleated cell counts came from reference gene primer amplification. Method: immunoSEQ multiplex PCR; TCRdb's copy keeps in-frame clones and lacks some. That table supplies the V and J calls and clone size; D and trimming were determined from the DNA. The table has approximately 88,000 clones, approximately 80% seen once; the top ten hold about 19%. This record belongs to a study of blood T cell repertoires in COVID-19. Turning to the study itself: T cells, B-cell-depleted T cells, or PBMCs supplied cDNA or gDNA.

This TCR came from a woman at least 80 years old with acute or convalescent COVID-19. Sequencing was done on a sample of peripheral blood.

The CDR3 nucleotides read TGTGCCAGCAGCTTAAGTACAGAGACAGATACGCAGTATTTT. Its protein product is CASSLSTETDTQYF. The chain couples TRBV7-7 to TRBJ2-3; D remains unclear. CDR3 length: 14 residues. V lost 2 bases, J lost 3 bases, and 9 bases lay in between. Germline V lookup: CDR1 SSHAT, CDR2 FNYEAQ (reference sequence).